Ten or more counts support the clone carrying this TCR beta chain. The antigen is unknown. To make TCR beta libraries, researchers used iRepertoire HTBI primers and Arm-PCR of CDR3 regions. MiXCR, run by TCRdb on the multiplex PCR reads, gives a single entry per CDR3 protein. The sample shows about 420,000 distinct CDR3 sequences, about 16% of them seen only once. Sample time point: newly diagnosed GD, antithyroid drugs for less than 3 months. Researchers made the TCR library from RNA that was extracted from PBMCs. The sample comes from a study of regulatory T cells in long-lasting Graves disease. Whole-study results and caveats: Possibly, too few samples lowered accuracy.

These data are also associated with another study on T cells in Graves' hyperthyroidism and ophthalmopathy. That paper notes: Patients counted as stable if ophthalmopathy did not develop within 18 months.

Here the sequenced sample was peripheral blood mononuclear cells (PBMCs), taken at new diagnosis, from a patient treated with antithyroid drugs. The clonotype originates from a woman in her late teens or twenties with Graves disease.

The CDR3 spells CASSPNSGNTIYF. In DNA form, the CDR3 reads TGTGCCAGCAGCCCGAACTCTGGAAACACCATATATTTT. V and J are TRBV7-8 and TRBJ1-3; no firm D call. V dropped 5 bases and J dropped 0 bases, with 5 bases sitting between them. There are 13 residues in the CDR3. Germline CDR1 SGHVS, CDR2 FQNEAQ.